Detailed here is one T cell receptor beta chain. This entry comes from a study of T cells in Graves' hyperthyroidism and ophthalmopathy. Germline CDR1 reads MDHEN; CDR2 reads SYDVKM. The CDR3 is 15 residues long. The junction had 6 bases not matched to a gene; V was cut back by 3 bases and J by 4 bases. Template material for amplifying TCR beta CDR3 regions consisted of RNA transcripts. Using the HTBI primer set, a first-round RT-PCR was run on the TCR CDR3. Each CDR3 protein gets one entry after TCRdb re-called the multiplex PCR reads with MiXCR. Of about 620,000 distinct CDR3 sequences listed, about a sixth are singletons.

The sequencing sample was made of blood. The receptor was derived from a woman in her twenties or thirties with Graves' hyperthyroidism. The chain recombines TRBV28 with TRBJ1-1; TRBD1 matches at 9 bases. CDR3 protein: CASSFVNRGRTEAFF. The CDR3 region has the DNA TGTGCCAGCAGTTTTGTAAACAGGGGGCGCACTGAAGCTTTCTTT.